One and the same sample provided the 17 T cell receptor beta chains below, sequenced in a study of cytomegalovirus exposure and HLA in healthy donors. Amplification used 60 Vbeta primers and 13 Jbeta primers. Using immunoSEQ multiplex PCR, the repertoire was profiled, and TCRdb retains in-frame clones only, with some absent. The sample records about 150,000 clones, 80% to 85% being singletons. The specimen was PBMCs. The source of these receptors is a woman under 30 in good health and CMV-seronegative.

This clone has only one observation. The chain combines TRBV7-2 with TRBJ1-5; 12 nucleotides line up with TRBD1. The V gene's germline CDR1 is SGHTA and CDR2 FQGNSA. With V trimmed by 4 bases and J by 2 bases, 12 bases remained unmatched. CDR3 length equals 19 residues. The CDR3 sequence is CASSSSPGQGARGNQPQHF. As DNA, the CDR3 is TGTGCCAGCAGCTCTAGCCCGGGACAGGGGGCGAGGGGCAATCAGCCCCAGCATTTT.

The CDR3 is CASSGGIETQYF. CDR3 in DNA: TGTGCCAGCAGTGGGGGCATCGAGACCCAGTACTTC. This chain connects TRBV2 to TRBJ2-5; possible D gene TRBD1, 5 bases. This CDR3 is built from 12 residues. Germline assignment: CDR1 SNHLY and CDR2 FYNNEI. V was trimmed by 4 bases and J by 5 bases, leaving 8 bases between them.

This chain uses TRBV7-9 with TRBJ1-2; 12 bases are shared with TRBD1. The CDR3 runs 15 residues. The V segment lost 3 bases and the J segment 6 bases; nucleotides outside the gene matches: 5. In germline, CDR1 is SEHNR, CDR2 FQNEAQ (reference sequence). CDR3 amino acids: CASSLGQGARDGYTF. The DNA for the CDR3 is TGTGCCAGCAGCTTGGGACAGGGGGCGAGGGATGGCTACACCTTC.

The chain combines TRBV9 with TRBJ1-4; 7 bases fit TRBD1. Germline-derived CDR1 and CDR2 are SGDLS and YYNGEE. This CDR3 is built from 14 residues. V lost 0 bases and J lost 8; bases outside the gene matches: 4. The CDR3 sequence: CASSVGQGGEKLFF. CDR3 nucleotides: TGTGCCAGCAGCGTAGGACAGGGAGGAGAAAAACTGTTTTTT. Drawing the rest from reference TRBV9 and TRBJ1-4, the complete variable domain is DSGVTQTPKHLITATGQRVTLRCSPRSGDLSVYWYQQSLDQGLQFLIQYYNGEERAKGNILERFSAQQFPDLHSELNLSSLELGDSALYFCASSVGQGGEKLFFGSGTQLSVL.

The V gene is TRBV4-1, the J gene TRBJ2-7; 7 bases map to TRBD2. The CDR3 has 17 amino acids. V lost 8 bases and J lost 2; bases outside the gene matches: 18. Germline CDR1 and CDR2: MGHRA and YSYEKL. CDR3 loop: CASSSGLRTGGTYEQYF. In DNA, the CDR3 is TGCGCCAGCTCCTCGGGACTTCGAACGGGGGGAACCTACGAGCAGTACTTC.

The V gene is TRBV5-4, the J gene TRBJ2-5, with a tentative D call TRBD2 (5 bases). The CDR3 extends over 15 amino acids. The germline V and J ends were trimmed by 2 bases and 4 bases, with 15 bases remaining between them. Germline V CDR1 and CDR2: SGHNT, YYREEE (reference sequence). CDR3 sequence: CASSFPGGQLETQYF. The CDR3 nucleotides read TGTGCCAGCAGCTTCCCTGGCGGGCAGCTAGAGACCCAGTACTTC.

The rearrangement links TRBV6-1 to TRBJ1-3; 10 bases align to TRBD1. CDR1 is MNHNS, CDR2 SASEGT, per germline. The CDR3 sequence is 16 residues long. V dropped 4 bases and J dropped 3; count of bases not matched to a gene: 6. CDR3 in amino acids: CASSGSGQGFGNTIYF. The CDR3 bases are TGTGCCAGCAGTGGGTCGGGACAGGGGTTTGGAAACACCATATATTTT.

This clone was observed a handful of times. The rearrangement uses TRBV27 and TRBJ2-7; 7 positions agree with TRBD2. After removal of 7 bases from V and 3 bases from J, the junction contained 9 bases not matched to a gene. The CDR3 spans 14 residues. Germline V gene data show CDR1 as MNHEY and CDR2 as SMNVEV (reference sequence). The CDR3 loop reads CASKRGGDYYEQYF. CDR3 bases: TGTGCCAGCAAAAGGGGAGGGGATTACTACGAGCAGTACTTC.

V is TRBV19 and J is TRBJ2-1; TRBD1 matches at 7 bases. The germline CDR1 and CDR2 sequences are LNHDA and SQIVND (reference sequence). J lost 6 bases, V lost 9 bases, and 14 bases had no gene match. The CDR3 length is 15 residues. CDR3: CASTRDRAVRNEQFF. The DNA of the CDR3 is TGTGCCAGCACCCGAGACAGGGCCGTGCGCAATGAGCAGTTCTTC.

CDR3: CASSVAAAGASPLHF. CDR3 DNA sequence: TGTGCCAGCAGCGTAGCAGCCGCGGGGGCTTCACCCCTCCACTTT. The chain recombines TRBV9 with TRBJ1-6; maybe TRBD1 (6 bases). The germline V and J ends were trimmed by 0 bases and 9 bases, with 13 bases remaining between them. Looked up from germline, CDR1 is SGDLS and CDR2 is YYNGEE. CDR3 size: 15 residues.

V and J are TRBV28 and TRBJ1-1; possible D gene TRBD1, 6 bases. Germline CDR1 MDHEN, CDR2 SYDVKM. Between the trimmed V and J ends, which lost 8 bases and 5 bases, there was a span of 18 bases. CDR3 length: 14 amino acids. The CDR3 DNA sequence: TGTGCCAGCGGGGGACAAGAAGCAGGGACTGAAGCTTTCTTT. Its protein product is CASGGQEAGTEAFF.

The chain carries TRBV6-1 and TRBJ2-5; 14 nucleotides line up with TRBD2. V lost 5 bases to trimming and J lost 5 bases; unmatched junction nucleotides: 4. This CDR3 is 15 amino acids long. Germline V gene data show CDR1 as MNHNS and CDR2 as SASEGT. CDR3 sequence reads: CASSRTSGGRETQYF. In nucleotides, the CDR3 is TGTGCCAGCAGTCGGACTAGCGGGGGGAGGGAGACCCAGTACTTC.

Worth noting for this clone: Germline is not matched at one junction end, which may reflect a read error. The rearrangement uses TRBV5-6 and TRBJ1-2; D might be TRBD1 (6 bases). This CDR3 has 15 amino acids. Germline-derived CDR1 and CDR2 are SGHDT and YYEEEE. The CDR3 sequence: CASSLGGFGGYGYTF. The CDR3 region has the DNA TGTGCCAGCAGTTTGGGGGGCTTCGGAGGGTATGGCTACACCTTC.

The rearrangement links TRBV28 to TRBJ1-5; D is unresolved. CDR1 is MDHEN, CDR2 SYDVKM, per germline. The ends were cut back, 7 bases at V and 0 bases at J, with 13 bases in the middle. The CDR3 totals 15 residues. The CDR3 sequence is CASKGEGFSNQPQHF. DNA for the CDR3: TGTGCCAGCAAGGGTGAGGGCTTTAGCAATCAGCCCCAGCATTTT.

The rearrangement joins TRBV15 to TRBJ2-2, with D uncertain. CDR3 length equals 15 residues. Between the trimmed V and J ends, which lost 3 bases and 4 bases, there was a span of 12 bases. Germline CDR1 is LNHNV and CDR2 is YYDKDF (reference sequence). The CDR3 bases are TGTGCCACCAGCAGTTCTATAACGAGCACCGGGGAGCTGTTTTTT. The encoded protein is CATSSSITSTGELFF.

Only one count was recorded for this clone. V gene TRBV5-5 combines with J gene TRBJ1-1; D is ambiguous. Per germline, CDR1 SGHKS and CDR2 YYEKEE (reference sequence). This CDR3 is 15 amino acids long. V was clipped by 3 bases and J by 4 bases, with 16 bases between them. CDR3 DNA: TGTGCCAGCAGCTACGGTGAGGGTTTGATCACTGAAGCTTTCTTT. Amino acid sequence: CASSYGEGLITEAFF.

The rearrangement links TRBV7-9 to TRBJ1-2, with TRBD1 matching over 7 bases. The CDR3 runs 13 residues. Germline V CDR1 and CDR2: SEHNR, FQNEAQ (reference sequence). The junction had 4 bases not matched to a gene; V was cut back by 6 bases and J by 3 bases. CDR3 DNA sequence: TGTGCCAGCAGTATGGGGACAGACTATGGCTACACCTTC. It encodes CASSMGTDYGYTF.